The present TCR beta chain was sequenced within a study of shared clonotypes between healthy human individuals. Trimming pared 6 bases from V and 2 bases from J, leaving 8 bases between. CDR1 and CDR2 from the germline V gene are SGHKS and YYEKEE (reference sequence). The CDR3 has 13 amino acids. Recent acute infections and vaccinations were absent in the healthy HIV-negative adult donors. From CD4+ cells came CD45RA+ naive and CD45RA-negative memory subsets. The authors split each subset's genomic DNA evenly across several immunoSEQ plates. This table comes from immunoSEQ multiplex PCR, and its TCRdb copy is limited to in-frame clones, with some not included. The table includes 1.4 million or so clones, around 98.5% detected once.

This sequence joins TRBV5-5 and TRBJ2-2, with unresolved D. The sequence was collected from a man aged 25 to 40 in good health. The specimen sequenced was naive CD4+ T cells sorted from blood. Subset in this sample: CD45RA+ positively selected. The DNA of the CDR3 is TGTGCCAGCAAAAGGGATAACACCGGGGAGCTGTTTTTT. It is translated as CASKRDNTGELFF.